This TCR beta chain was recorded in a study of T cell clusters in autoimmune cytopenias (dated by TCRdb to 2018 to 2020). Turning to the overall study: TRB sequencing reached a median depth of approximately 50,000 reads per sample and yielded a median of about 2,400 distinct TRB clonotypes per sample. For primary cytopenia the controls were under 30 age-matched healthy donors, whereas for secondary cytopenia the controls were over 11 age-matched CLL patients. TRB and IGH repertoires from peripheral blood were sequenced in autoimmune cytopenia patients at active disease and during treatment follow-up, with healthy, CLL and autoimmune hepatitis controls included alongside. The goal of the study was to find out whether patients with autoimmune cytopenia have a disease-specific immune repertoire signature that could be used as a blood-based biomarker. The study at large found these results: Healthy donors showed approximately 3.3-fold more exclusive TRB clusters than active autoimmune hepatitis patients, consistent with an autoimmunity-wide signature. Shifts in the TRB repertoire, including less even repertoires in secondary cytopenia and CLL, were mostly a reflection of lymphoma bias and not of autoimmunity. The cluster-lack signature was not observed for secondary cytopenia versus CLL, as the signature was apparently masked by the dominant lymphoma-associated repertoire. The T cell clusters were defined only in silico, and the functional role of the clusters was left to be validated experimentally. A lack of physiological T cell clusters in primary autoimmune cytopenia patients was suggested by GLIPH, as 51 clusters were found to be exclusive to healthy donors versus 17 exclusive to patients.

Per sample, around 0.25 ug of peripheral blood genomic DNA, 30,000 to 40,000 genome equivalents, was used for TRB amplification. None of the 15 or so chronic lymphocytic leukemia controls had been treated or had autoimmune cytopenia, and among these controls 4 or 5 were female, with a mean age of roughly 70 years and a median age of around 60 years. Frequency classes this clonotype as medium-sized (0.01 to 0.1%); no count is given. This receptor's antigen is unknown. Multiplex PCR with a touch-down protocol amplified TRB rearrangements, with the TRB-A and TRB-B primer pools combined in a single tube. Illumina adapters and sample indices were added to the amplicons through two consecutive PCR reactions performed with Phusion HS II polymerase. After gel purification with the NucleoSpin Gel and PCR Clean-up kit, the amplicons were quantified by Qubit and checked for quality on an Agilent 2100 Bioanalyzer. Libraries were sequenced on an Illumina MiSeq using 600-cycle, single-indexed, paired-end runs. The paper's processing steps were these. MiXCR version 2.1.12 with the default MiXCR reference library was used to align and assemble TRB reads. A clone was defined by each unique CDR3 nucleotide sequence, and analysis was restricted to productive sequences with at least two reads. Alpha-parameterized diversity profiles (alpha 0 to 5), including the Shannon (alpha 1) and Simpson (alpha 2) indices, were computed with an R script to assess repertoire diversity. The tcR package was used to compute combinatorial TRB VJ usage, and cohorts were compared on this usage by principal component analysis with ade4. GLIPH clustering of TCRbeta CDR3s was carried out on cohort pairs matched by age and read depth, and cluster frequencies were compared by Wilcoxon test. TCRdb reprocessed the public reads and reports one entry per CDR3 protein sequence, without DNA. TCRdb, not the original authors, processed these V and J calls. Per the sample table, the count is roughly 600 distinct CDR3 sequences. Jointly, the top ten make up around 28% of the sample.

The CDR3, cysteine through phenylalanine, is 14 amino acids long. Only the protein is on record. The same specimen was also included in a second study, on T cell repertoires in aging, cancer and after chemotherapy. Looking at the second paper: Six donor age groups were covered, ranging from 30 or younger up to 70 or older, and each group contained at least three individuals. In the hematological group, paired pre- and post-chemotherapy samples were obtained from chronic lymphocytic leukemia patients treated with fludarabine- or bendamustine-based regimens. In total, the full dataset held 10 million or so TCR reads. Untreated patients with hematological or solid cancers showed significantly lower blood TCR diversity and higher clonality than age-matched healthy donors. In healthy donors, the decline in TCR diversity with age was mainly due to loss of richness, whereas in cancer patients loss of evenness also played a role. Median generation probability increased over the chemotherapy interval in both cancer cohorts, suggesting repertoire reconstitution through rebound thymic output. According to the authors, the repertoire data do not allow conclusions to be drawn about immunological memory after chemotherapy. Hematological cancer patients had infiltration of lymphoid organs, and this infiltration may itself impair thymic emigration or peripheral T cell expansion. To look at immunoaging and at how T cells reconstitute after chemotherapy, the study profiled TCR beta repertoires in peripheral blood from both healthy donors and cancer patients. Alongside 95 healthy donors serving as a reference group, the cohort included some 210 cancer patients, of whom approximately 94 had hematological cancers and about 130 had solid cancers. MiXCR versions 2.12 and 3.0.5 were used to process the TRB sequences. The repertoire metrics were Shannon diversity, evenness, clonality (calculated as one minus evenness), and diversity profiles parameterized by alpha from 0 to 5. The IGoR algorithm was used to calculate generation probabilities of clones in the paired pre- and post-chemotherapy samples.

This clonotype was sampled from a human donor with chronic lymphocytic leukemia. Sequencing used peripheral blood. The rearrangement combines TRBV12-3 or TRBV12-4 with TRBJ2-5; TCRdb outputs TRBD1, but without DNA this stays unchecked. CDR3 protein: CASSAMGRKETQYF.